This TCR beta chain was identified during a study of T cells after yellow fever vaccination. Study details: SMART-Seq v4 Ultra Low Input handled preparation of low-cell-number fractions.

This clonotype showed up just a few times. The authors made TCR cDNA by 5'RACE template switching, adding a universal primer site and UMIs. From the 5' RACE reads, TCRdb called clonotypes with MiXCR, one entry per CDR3 protein. The sample has about 500,000 distinct CDR3 sequences, about 15% seen once. The CDR3 is 16 residues long. Germline loops: CDR1 DFQATT, CDR2 SNEGSKA (reference sequence). V shed 0 bases and J shed 1 base, with 15 bases lying between them. The source material was PBMCs, sampled 5 to 6 days after the first yellow fever vaccination. The V call is TRBV20-1, the J call TRBJ1-2; tentative D call: TRBD1 (6 bases). The clonotype originates from a man aged 18 to 30 who received the YFV17D yellow fever vaccine. The CDR3 spells CSARDVSGVVNYGYTF. The CDR3 DNA reads TGCAGTGCTAGAGATGTTTCAGGGGTTGTTAACTATGGCTACACCTTC.